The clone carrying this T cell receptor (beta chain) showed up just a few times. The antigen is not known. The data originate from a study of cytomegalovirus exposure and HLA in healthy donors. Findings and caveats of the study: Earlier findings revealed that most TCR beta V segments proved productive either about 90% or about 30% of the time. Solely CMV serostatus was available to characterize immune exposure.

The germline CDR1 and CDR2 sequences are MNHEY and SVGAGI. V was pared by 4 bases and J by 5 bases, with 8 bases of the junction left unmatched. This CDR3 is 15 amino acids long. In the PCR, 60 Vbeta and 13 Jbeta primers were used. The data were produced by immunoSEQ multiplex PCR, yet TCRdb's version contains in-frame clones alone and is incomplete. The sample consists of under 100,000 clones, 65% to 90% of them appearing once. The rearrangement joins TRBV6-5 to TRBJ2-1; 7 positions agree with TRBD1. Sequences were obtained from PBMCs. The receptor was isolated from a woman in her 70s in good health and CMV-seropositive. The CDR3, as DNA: TGTGCCAGCAGTTTGGACAGGCTGCGCCACAATGAGCAGTTCTTC. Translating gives CASSLDRLRHNEQFF.